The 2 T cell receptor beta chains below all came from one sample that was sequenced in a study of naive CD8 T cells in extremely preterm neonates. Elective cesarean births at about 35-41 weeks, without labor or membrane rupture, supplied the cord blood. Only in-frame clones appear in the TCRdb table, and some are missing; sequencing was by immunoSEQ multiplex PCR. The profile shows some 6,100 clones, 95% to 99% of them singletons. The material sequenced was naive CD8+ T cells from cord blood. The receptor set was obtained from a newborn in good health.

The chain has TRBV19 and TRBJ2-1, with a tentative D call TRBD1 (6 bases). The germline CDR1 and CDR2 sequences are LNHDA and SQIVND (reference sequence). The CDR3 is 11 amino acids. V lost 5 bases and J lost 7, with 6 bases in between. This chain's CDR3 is CASSQGNEQFF. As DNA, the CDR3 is TGTGCCAGTAGTCAGGGGAATGAGCAGTTCTTC.

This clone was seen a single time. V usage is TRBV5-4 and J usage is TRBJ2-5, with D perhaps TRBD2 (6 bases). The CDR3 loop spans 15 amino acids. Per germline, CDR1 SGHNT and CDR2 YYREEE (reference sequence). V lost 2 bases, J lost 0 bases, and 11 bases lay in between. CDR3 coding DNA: TGTGCCAGCAGCTTTTGGGAGCGGGACCAAGAGACCCAGTACTTC. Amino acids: CASSFWERDQETQYF.